This TCR beta chain is from a study of shared clonotypes between healthy human individuals. The wider study: Used for every donor were three CD4 naive, three CD4 memory, two CD8 naive and one CD8 memory plate.

The assay was immunoSEQ multiplex PCR, and TCRdb's table has in-frame clones only and misses some. The sample includes some 900,000 clones, over 60% of them seen just once. The CDR3 is 13 amino acids. Germline V gene data show CDR1 as SGHTA and CDR2 as FQGNSA. V was shortened by 1 base and J by 5 bases, with 7 bases between the two germline ends. This rearrangement joins TRBV7-2 to TRBJ2-3, with D possibly TRBD1 on 6 matching bases. Sequences were obtained from memory CD4+ T cells sorted from blood. The sample's subset: CD45RA-negative fraction. This TCR derives from a man between 18 and 29 years old in good health. This CDR3 reads CASSLGTVDTQYF. CDR3 sequence (DNA): TGTGCCAGCAGCTTAGGGACAGTAGATACGCAGTATTTT.